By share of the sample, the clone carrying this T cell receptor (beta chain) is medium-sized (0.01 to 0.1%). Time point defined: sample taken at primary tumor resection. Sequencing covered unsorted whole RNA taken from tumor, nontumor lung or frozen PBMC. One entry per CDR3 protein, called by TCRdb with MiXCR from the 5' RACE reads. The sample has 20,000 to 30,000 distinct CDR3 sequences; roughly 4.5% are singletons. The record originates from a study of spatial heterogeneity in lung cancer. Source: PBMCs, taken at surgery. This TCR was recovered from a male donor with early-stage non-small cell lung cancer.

The CDR3: CASSLLAGTRSYEQYF. In DNA form, the CDR3 reads TGCGCCAGCAGCTTGTTGGCGGGAACACGGTCCTACGAGCAGTACTTC. The chain links TRBV5-1 to TRBJ2-7; possibly TRBD2 for D (6 bases). Trimming pared 1 base from V and 1 base from J, leaving 15 bases between. CDR3 length: 16 amino acids. The germline gives CDR1 SGHRS, CDR2 YFSETQ.